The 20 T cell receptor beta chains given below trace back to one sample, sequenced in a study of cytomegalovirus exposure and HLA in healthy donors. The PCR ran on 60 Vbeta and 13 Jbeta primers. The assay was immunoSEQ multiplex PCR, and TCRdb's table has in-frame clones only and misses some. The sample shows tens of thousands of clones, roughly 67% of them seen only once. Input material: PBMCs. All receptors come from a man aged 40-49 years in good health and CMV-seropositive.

DNA for the CDR3: TGCAGCGTGGGGACTAGCGGGGGAGTGGAGACCCAGTACTTC. Translating it yields CSVGTSGGVETQYF. The chain links TRBV29-1 to TRBJ2-5, with TRBD2 matching over 14 bases. With 6 bases clipped from V and 5 bases from J, the junction kept 5 bases outside the gene matches. CDR1 and CDR2 from the germline V gene are SQVTM and ANQGSEA. CDR3 length: 14 residues.

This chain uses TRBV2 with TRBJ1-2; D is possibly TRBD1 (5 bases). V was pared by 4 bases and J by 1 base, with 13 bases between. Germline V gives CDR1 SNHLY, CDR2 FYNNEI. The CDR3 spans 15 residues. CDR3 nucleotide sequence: TGTGCCAGCAGTGGCCAGGGCCGTCTTAACTATGGCTACACCTTC. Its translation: CASSGQGRLNYGYTF.

CDR3 in amino acids: CAWSPQMDTEAFF. CDR3 sequence (DNA): TGTGCCTGGAGTCCACAGATGGACACTGAAGCTTTCTTT. The J gene is TRBJ1-1, the V gene TRBV30; unclear D gene. CDR1 and CDR2 from the germline V gene are GTSNPN and SVGIG (reference sequence). Trimming pared 2 bases from V and 3 bases from J, leaving 10 bases between. The CDR3 sequence is 13 residues long.

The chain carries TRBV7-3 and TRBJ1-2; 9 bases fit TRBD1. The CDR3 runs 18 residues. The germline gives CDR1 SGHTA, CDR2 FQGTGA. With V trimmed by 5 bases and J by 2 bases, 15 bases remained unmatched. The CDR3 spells CASSQRAINRGRNYGYTF. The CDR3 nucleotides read TGTGCCAGCAGCCAGAGGGCAATTAACAGGGGGCGGAACTATGGCTACACCTTC.

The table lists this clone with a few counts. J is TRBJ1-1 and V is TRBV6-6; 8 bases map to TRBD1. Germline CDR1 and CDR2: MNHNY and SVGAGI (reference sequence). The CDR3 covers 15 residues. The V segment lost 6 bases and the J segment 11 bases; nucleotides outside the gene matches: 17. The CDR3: CASSWGGQGSGFAFF. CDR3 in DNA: TGTGCCAGCAGCTGGGGAGGACAGGGTTCAGGGTTTGCTTTCTTT.

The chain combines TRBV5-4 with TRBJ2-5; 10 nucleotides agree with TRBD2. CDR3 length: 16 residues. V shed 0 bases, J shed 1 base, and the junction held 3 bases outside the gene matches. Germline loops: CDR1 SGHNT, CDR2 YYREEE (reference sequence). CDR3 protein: CASSLVSGGPQETQYF. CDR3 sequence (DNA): TGTGCCAGCAGCTTGGTTAGCGGGGGGCCCCAAGAGACCCAGTACTTC.

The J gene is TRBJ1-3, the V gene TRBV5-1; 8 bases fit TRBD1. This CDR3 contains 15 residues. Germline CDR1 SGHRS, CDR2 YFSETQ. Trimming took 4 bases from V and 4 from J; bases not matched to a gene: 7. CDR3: CASSPTGGSGNTIYF. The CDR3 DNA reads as TGCGCCAGCAGCCCTACAGGGGGATCGGGAAACACCATATATTTT.

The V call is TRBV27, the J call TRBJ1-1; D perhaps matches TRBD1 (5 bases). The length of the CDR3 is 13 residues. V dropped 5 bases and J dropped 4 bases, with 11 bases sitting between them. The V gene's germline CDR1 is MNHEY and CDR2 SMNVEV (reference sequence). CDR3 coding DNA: TGTGCCAGCAGTCGTCAGGGAACCACTGAAGCTTTCTTT. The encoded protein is CASSRQGTTEAFF.

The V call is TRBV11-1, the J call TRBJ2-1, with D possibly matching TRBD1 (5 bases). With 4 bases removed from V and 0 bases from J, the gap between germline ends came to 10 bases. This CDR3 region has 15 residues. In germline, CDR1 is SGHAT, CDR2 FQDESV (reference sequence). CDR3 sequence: CASSSRQSSYNEQFF. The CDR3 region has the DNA TGTGCCAGCAGCTCTCGACAGAGCTCCTACAATGAGCAGTTCTTC.

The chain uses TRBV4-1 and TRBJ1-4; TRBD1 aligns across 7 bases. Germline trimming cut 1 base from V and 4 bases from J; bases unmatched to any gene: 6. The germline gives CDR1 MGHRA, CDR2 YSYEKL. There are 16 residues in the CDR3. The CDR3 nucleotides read TGCGCCAGCAGCCAAGGAACCGGGACAGTTAATGAAAAACTGTTTTTT. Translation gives CASSQGTGTVNEKLFF.

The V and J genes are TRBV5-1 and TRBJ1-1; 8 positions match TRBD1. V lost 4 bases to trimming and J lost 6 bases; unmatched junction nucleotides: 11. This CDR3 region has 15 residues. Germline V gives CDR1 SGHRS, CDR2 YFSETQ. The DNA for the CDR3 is TGCGCCAGCAGCCACGGACAGGGAATGAAGGCTGAAGCTTTCTTT. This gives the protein CASSHGQGMKAEAFF.

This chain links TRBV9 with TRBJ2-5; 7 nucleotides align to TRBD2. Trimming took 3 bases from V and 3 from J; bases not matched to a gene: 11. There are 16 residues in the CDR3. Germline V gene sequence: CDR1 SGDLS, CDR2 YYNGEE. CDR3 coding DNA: TGTGCCAGCAGCGCCCACGGGTGGGGGAGGGAAGAGACCCAGTACTTC. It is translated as CASSAHGWGREETQYF.

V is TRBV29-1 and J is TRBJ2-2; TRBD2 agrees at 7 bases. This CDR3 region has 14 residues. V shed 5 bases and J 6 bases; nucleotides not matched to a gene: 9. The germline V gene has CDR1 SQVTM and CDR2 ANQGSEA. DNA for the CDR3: TGCAGCGTTTTCTTGGCGGGAGACCCCGGGGAGCTGTTTTTT. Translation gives CSVFLAGDPGELFF.

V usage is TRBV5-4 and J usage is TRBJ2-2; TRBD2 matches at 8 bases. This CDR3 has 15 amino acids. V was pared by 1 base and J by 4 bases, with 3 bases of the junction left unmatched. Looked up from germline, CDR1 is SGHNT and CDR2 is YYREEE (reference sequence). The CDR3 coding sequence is TGTGCCAGCAGCTTGTTAGCGGGGTTCACCGGGGAGCTGTTTTTT. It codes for CASSLLAGFTGELFF. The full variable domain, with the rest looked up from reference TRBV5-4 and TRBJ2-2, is ETGVTQSPTHLIKTRGQQVTLRCSSQSGHNTVSWYQQALGQGPQFIFQYYREEENGRGNFPPRFSGLQFPNYSSELNVNALELDDSALYLCASSLLAGFTGELFFGEGSRLTVL.

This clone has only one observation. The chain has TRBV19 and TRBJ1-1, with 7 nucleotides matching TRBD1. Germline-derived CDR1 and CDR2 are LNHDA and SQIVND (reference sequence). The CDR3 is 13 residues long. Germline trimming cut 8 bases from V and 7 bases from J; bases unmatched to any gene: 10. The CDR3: CASGITGTVEAFF. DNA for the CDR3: TGTGCCAGTGGCATTACCGGGACAGTTGAAGCTTTCTTT.

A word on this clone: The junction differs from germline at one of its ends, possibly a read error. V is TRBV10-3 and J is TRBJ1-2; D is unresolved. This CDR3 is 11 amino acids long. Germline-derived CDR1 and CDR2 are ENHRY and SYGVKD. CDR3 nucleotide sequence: TGTGCCACCCGGACCACCGGGGAGTCGCGGTTC. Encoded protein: CATRTTGESRF.

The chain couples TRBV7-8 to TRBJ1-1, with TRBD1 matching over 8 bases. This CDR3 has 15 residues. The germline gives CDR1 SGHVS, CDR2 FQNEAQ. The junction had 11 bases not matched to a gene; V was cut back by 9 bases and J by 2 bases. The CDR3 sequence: CASTTGTGRNTEAFF. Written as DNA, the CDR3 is TGTGCCAGTACCACCGGGACAGGACGAAACACTGAAGCTTTCTTT.

The CDR3 DNA is TGTGCCAGCAGCCTTGACAGGGGGGCGGGGGAGGGAAATGAGCAGTTCTTC. Translation gives CASSLDRGAGEGNEQFF. This sequence joins TRBV27 and TRBJ2-1, with 9 bases that match TRBD1. The germline gives CDR1 MNHEY, CDR2 SMNVEV (reference sequence). The CDR3 runs 17 residues. V lost 6 bases, J lost 7 bases, and 16 bases stayed unmatched.

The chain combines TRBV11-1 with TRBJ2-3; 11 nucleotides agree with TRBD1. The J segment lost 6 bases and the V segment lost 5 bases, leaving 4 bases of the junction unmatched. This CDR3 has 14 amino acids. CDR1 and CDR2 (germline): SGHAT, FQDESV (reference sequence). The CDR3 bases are TGTGCCAGCAGCAAGGACAGGGGGCCGGATACGCAGTATTTT. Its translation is CASSKDRGPDTQYF.

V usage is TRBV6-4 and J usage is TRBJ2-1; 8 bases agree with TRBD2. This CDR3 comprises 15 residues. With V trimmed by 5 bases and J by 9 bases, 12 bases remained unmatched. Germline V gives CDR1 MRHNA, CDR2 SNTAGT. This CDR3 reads CASSPGAGEGSEQFF. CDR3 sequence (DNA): TGTGCCAGCAGTCCAGGAGCGGGAGAGGGAAGTGAGCAGTTCTTC.